This T cell receptor (beta chain) was observed in a study of cytomegalovirus exposure and HLA in healthy donors. This clone was observed a few times. Its antigen is currently unknown. The PCR used 60 Vbeta and 13 Jbeta primers. Assay: immunoSEQ multiplex PCR; the TCRdb copy retains only in-frame clones and omits some. The sample carries around 150,000 clones, roughly 77% recorded once. Study-wide results and limits: Available immune exposure information covered CMV serostatus only. Common viral pathogens were later found to be apparently linked to several of the most significant clusters. Analyses of presence/absence relied on an assumption of roughly uniform sequencing depth across donors. In a later analysis, a genetic analysis reported fewer productive-TCR N-insertions in an Asian-associated ancestry cluster than the cohort average.

In germline, CDR1 is MNHEY, CDR2 SMNVEV (reference sequence). Trimming at V came to 6 bases and at J to 5 bases, leaving 7 bases not matched to a gene. The CDR3 totals 14 residues. The rearrangement joins TRBV27 to TRBJ2-1; 7 nucleotides line up with TRBD2. Sample: PBMCs. This receptor was identified in a man in his thirties or forties in good health. CDR3 DNA sequence: TGTGCCAGCAGGTGGGGGACTAACCACAATGAGCAGTTCTTC. This sequence encodes CASRWGTNHNEQFF.